The rows below give T cell receptor beta chains drawn from one sample of a study of shared clonotypes between healthy human individuals. Produced via immunoSEQ multiplex PCR; TCRdb's table is partial and in-frame only. The profile shows a few million clones, around 90% of them singletons. Sequenced: naive CD4+ T cells sorted from blood. All receptors come from a man aged 18 to 30 in good health. Both conserved end residues are part of each CDR3. A D gene is named only where the DNA matches it firmly. Size is omitted from some rows. Given values are once, few, many or a class for expanded clones.

V gene	clone size	D gene	J gene	CDR3 protein	CDR3 DNA
TRBV9	-	-	TRBJ1-3	CASSVTPLSDPGNTIYF	TGTGCCAGCAGCGTAACCCCGTTGTCAGACCCTGGAAACACCATATATTTT
TRBV2	-	-	TRBJ1-6	CASTSAGGSASPLHF	TGTGCCAGCACCTCGGCGGGGGGTTCAGCTTCACCCCTCCACTTT
TRBV28	-	TRBD1	TRBJ2-3	CASSSAGGLADTQYF	TGTGCCAGCAGTTCGGCAGGGGGTCTTGCAGATACGCAGTATTTT
TRBV7-3	-	-	TRBJ1-2	CASSFADGLGYTF	TGTGCCAGCAGCTTTGCCGATGGCCTTGGCTACACCTTC
TRBV9	-	-	TRBJ2-7	CASSVELGSYEQYF	TGTGCCAGCAGCGTAGAACTGGGCTCCTACGAGCAGTACTTC
TRBV6-5	-	-	TRBJ2-5	CASSPTSGRTQYF	TGTGCCAGCAGCCCGACATCCGGGCGGACCCAGTACTTC
TRBV27	-	-	TRBJ1-5	CASSLSGFRQPQHF	TGTGCCAGCAGTTTATCAGGTTTTCGGCAGCCCCAGCATTTT
TRBV4-3	-	-	TRBJ2-5	CASSPNTGQETQYF	TGCGCCAGCAGCCCAAATACAGGGCAAGAGACCCAGTACTTC
TRBV7-9	-	-	TRBJ2-1	CASSLGAGLSYNEQFF	TGTGCCAGCAGCTTAGGCGCGGGACTCTCCTACAATGAGCAGTTCTTC
TRBV7-9	-	-	TRBJ2-5	CASSFTRETQYF	TGTGCCAGCAGCTTCACTAGGGAGACCCAGTACTTC
TRBV5-6	-	-	TRBJ2-7	CASSLQGYYEQYF	TGTGCCAGCAGCCTACAGGGATACTACGAGCAGTACTTC
TRBV27	-	-	TRBJ1-2	CASSSRPPQHHGFRYTF	TGTGCCAGCAGTTCCCGACCCCCTCAGCACCACGGTTTTAGATACACCTTC
TRBV28	-	-	TRBJ2-7	CASSLGATGTYEQYF	TGTGCCAGCAGTTTGGGAGCCACAGGAACCTACGAGCAGTACTTC
TRBV14	-	-	TRBJ2-7	CASSQDQITSRSYEQYF	TGTGCCAGCAGCCAAGATCAGATAACTAGCAGAAGCTACGAGCAGTACTTC
TRBV6-5	once	-	TRBJ1-6	CASRTTAGVSALHF	TGTGCCAGCAGGACCACCGCAGGGGTATCGGCCCTCCACTTT
TRBV7-2	once	TRBD2	TRBJ2-5	CASSLVGLAGFGETQYF	TGTGCCAGCAGCTTAGTGGGACTAGCGGGATTCGGAGAGACCCAGTACTTC
TRBV20-1	-	-	TRBJ2-7	CSAMTDYEQYF	TGCAGTGCTATGACTGATTACGAGCAGTACTTC
TRBV5-6	few	-	TRBJ1-6	CASSLADSAISPLHF	TGTGCCAGCAGCTTGGCCGACAGTGCTATTTCACCCCTCCACTTT
TRBV27	-	-	TRBJ1-1	CASLRRGRPQNTEAFF	TGTGCCAGCCTCCGAAGGGGCCGCCCCCAGAACACTGAAGCTTTCTTT
TRBV5-1	-	TRBD2	TRBJ2-5	CASRPTSGVETQYF	TGCGCCAGCAGACCGACTAGCGGGGTAGAGACCCAGTACTTC
TRBV27	-	-	TRBJ2-7	CASSLKAPSEQYF	TGTGCCAGCAGTTTAAAGGCCCCCTCCGAGCAGTACTTC
TRBV6-1	-	-	TRBJ2-2	CASLAPNTGELFF	TGTGCCAGCCTAGCGCCGAACACCGGGGAGCTGTTTTTT
TRBV6-5	-	TRBD1	TRBJ2-5	CASSRGTGREETQYF	TGTGCCAGCAGCCGGGGGACAGGGCGAGAGGAGACCCAGTACTTC
TRBV28	-	TRBD1	TRBJ1-1	CASSLQGASEAFF	TGTGCCAGCAGCTTGCAGGGGGCGTCTGAAGCTTTCTTT
TRBV2	-	TRBD1	TRBJ1-4	CASRAGTGDEKLFF	TGTGCCAGCAGAGCCGGGACAGGGGATGAAAAACTGTTTTTT
TRBV19	-	TRBD2	TRBJ2-3	CASSTLLAGDKDTQYF	TGTGCCAGTAGTACACTCCTAGCGGGGGATAAGGATACGCAGTATTTT
TRBV12-5	-	-	TRBJ2-3	CASGAHREWDTQYF	TGTGCTAGTGGAGCTCACAGGGAGTGGGATACGCAGTATTTT
TRBV10-3	-	-	TRBJ1-2	CAISTTGLGYGYTF	TGTGCCATCAGTACTACAGGGTTGGGCTATGGCTACACCTTC
TRBV7-6	once	-	TRBJ2-2	CASSYRGSGNTGELFF	TGTGCCAGCAGCTACCGGGGTAGCGGGAACACCGGGGAGCTGTTTTTT
TRBV28	-	-	TRBJ1-6	CASSFTGRFRSPLHF	TGTGCCAGCAGTTTTACAGGGCGGTTTAGATCACCCCTCCACTTT